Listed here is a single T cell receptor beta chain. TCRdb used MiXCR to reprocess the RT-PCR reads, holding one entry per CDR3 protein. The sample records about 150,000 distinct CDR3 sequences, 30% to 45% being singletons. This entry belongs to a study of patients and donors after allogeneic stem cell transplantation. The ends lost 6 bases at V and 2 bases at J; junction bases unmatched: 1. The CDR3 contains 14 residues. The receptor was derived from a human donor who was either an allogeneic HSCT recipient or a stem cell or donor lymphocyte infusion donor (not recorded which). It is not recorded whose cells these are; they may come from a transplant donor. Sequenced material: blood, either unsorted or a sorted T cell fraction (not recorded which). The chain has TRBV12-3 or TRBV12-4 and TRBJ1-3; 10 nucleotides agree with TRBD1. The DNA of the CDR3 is TGTGCCAGCAGGGGACAGGGGACTGGAAACACCATATATTTT. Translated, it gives CASRGQGTGNTIYF.